The 5 T cell receptor beta chains presented below share a single source sample, sequenced in a study of shared clonotypes between healthy human individuals. The data were produced by immunoSEQ multiplex PCR, yet TCRdb's version contains in-frame clones alone and is incomplete. Counted here are roughly 2 million clones, about 95% occurring once; the ten biggest clones make up 1% to 1.3%. CD45RO-negative CD8 cells positively selected for CCR7 made up the naive population, which excluded terminally differentiated effector memory CD45RA+ cells. Sequenced sample: naive CD8+ T cells sorted from blood. These receptors all come from a young man in good health.

As to this clone: At the DNA level, this CDR3 is encoded by other sequences in the same sample as well. J is TRBJ2-5 and V is TRBV4-3; TRBD1 is a possible D gene (6 bases). V lost 0 bases, J lost 1 base, and 9 bases lay in between. Germline values: CDR1 LGHNA, CDR2 YSLEER. There are 15 residues in the CDR3. Here the CDR3 DNA reads TGCGCCAGCAGCCAAGATGGACAGTTCCAAGAGACCCAGTACTTC. As protein: CASSQDGQFQETQYF.

V usage is TRBV6-5 and J usage is TRBJ1-2; D perhaps matches TRBD1 (5 bases). V was cut by 5 bases and J by 3 bases, with 16 bases left in between. Germline CDR1 is MNHEY and CDR2 is SVGAGI. The CDR3 has 15 amino acids. The CDR3 DNA is TGTGCCAGCAGTACCCTCCAAAGGGGCCACTATGGCTACACCTTC. It yields the protein CASSTLQRGHYGYTF.

Worth noting for this clone: Other DNA sequences from this sample encode an identical CDR3 as well. The chain has TRBV4-3 and TRBJ2-1; D could derive from TRBD1 or TRBD2 (5 bases each). The V gene's germline CDR1 is LGHNA and CDR2 YSLEER. Trimming took 0 bases from V and 7 from J, leaving 13 bases between them. The CDR3 covers 15 residues. The CDR3 DNA follows: TGCGCCAGCAGCCAAGAGGGTGCGTGGGGGAATGAGCAGTTCTTC. It is translated as CASSQEGAWGNEQFF.

The chain couples TRBV10-3 to TRBJ2-1, with 13 nucleotides matching TRBD2. The CDR3 consists of 15 residues. V was clipped by 2 bases and J by 9 bases; unmatched bases: 4. Looked up from germline, CDR1 is ENHRY and CDR2 is SYGVKD. As DNA, the CDR3 is TGTGCCATCAGTGAGGGACTAGCGGGAGTAGGTGAGCAGTTCTTC. It specifies CAISEGLAGVGEQFF.

The V gene is TRBV30, the J gene TRBJ2-1; no definite D call. The CDR3 is made up of 12 amino acids. Deletions cut 2 bases from V and 7 bases from J, with 9 bases between. Germline CDR1 is GTSNPN and CDR2 is SVGIG (reference sequence). The CDR3 coding sequence is TGTGCCTGGAGTACGGACGGAAATGAGCAGTTCTTC. Translation: CAWSTDGNEQFF.